Listed below are T cell receptor beta chains from one sample, sequenced in a study of T cells in Graves' hyperthyroidism and ophthalmopathy. From the multiplex PCR reads, TCRdb called clonotypes with MiXCR, one entry per CDR3 protein. The sample comprises 370,000 or so distinct CDR3 sequences, roughly 13% of which are singletons, and around 21% rests with the top ten. Sequencing was carried out using blood. Receptors originate from a man under 40 with Graves' hyperthyroidism that later progressed to Graves' ophthalmopathy. CDR3s include the opening cysteine and the closing phenylalanine or tryptophan. D genes are given only for firm matches. A row's size may be missing; if present it is once, few, many or a size class.

J gene	V gene	D gene	clone size	CDR3 protein	CDR3 DNA
TRBJ2-5	TRBV30	NA	NA	CAWTKGETQYF	TGTGCCTGGACTAAGGGGGAGACCCAGTACTTC
TRBJ2-2	TRBV7-8	TRBD2	many	CASSLAVQSTGELFF	TGTGCCAGCAGCCTAGCGGTACAGAGCACCGGGGAGCTGTTTTTT
TRBJ1-1	TRBV5-1	NA	many	CASSDGHRATEAFF	TGCGCCAGCAGTGACGGACATCGGGCCACTGAAGCTTTCTTT
TRBJ2-7	TRBV11-2	NA	many	CASSLALVVPVSYEQYF	TGTGCCAGCAGCTTAGCTTTGGTGGTCCCCGTCTCCTACGAGCAGTACTTC
TRBJ2-7	TRBV7-8	NA	many	CASSRTRYYEQYF	TGTGCCAGCAGCCGTACTAGGTACTACGAGCAGTACTTC
TRBJ2-3	TRBV20-1	NA	NA	CSARLQGDTQYF	TGCAGTGCTAGACTCCAGGGGGATACGCAGTATTTT
TRBJ1-5	TRBV19	TRBD1	few	CASSIAGTGFQPQHF	TGTGCCAGTAGTATAGCAGGGACAGGGTTCCAGCCCCAGCATTTT
TRBJ1-2	TRBV4-1	NA	few	CASSQYGTNYGYTF	TGCGCCAGCAGCCAATACGGTACTAACTATGGCTACACCTTC
TRBJ2-1	TRBV27	NA	many	CASSDGLYEQFF	TGTGCCAGCAGTGACGGACTTTATGAGCAGTTCTTC
TRBJ2-2	TRBV2	NA	NA	CASSRDGLNTGELFF	TGTGCCAGCAGCCGGGACGGTCTTAACACCGGGGAGCTGTTTTTT
TRBJ2-2	TRBV18	NA	NA	CASSPTGMAGELFF	TGTGCCAGCTCACCAACCGGGATGGCCGGGGAGCTGTTTTTT
TRBJ1-3	TRBV20-1	NA	many	CSARASRDGNTIYF	TGCAGTGCTAGGGCCAGCCGAGATGGAAACACCATATATTTT
TRBJ1-1	TRBV7-9	NA	few	CASSRREKTEAFF	TGTGCCAGCAGCAGACGGGAGAAGACTGAAGCTTTCTTT
TRBJ2-3	TRBV20-1	NA	few	CSAPRGTPQNTQYF	TGCAGTGCCCCGAGGGGCACGCCACAGAATACGCAGTATTTT
TRBJ1-1	TRBV7-2	TRBD1	once	CASSSGTGRKNTEAFF	TGTGCCAGCAGCTCCGGGACAGGGAGGAAGAACACTGAAGCTTTCTTT
TRBJ1-2	TRBV5-1	TRBD1	NA	CASSPDRVDYTF	TGCGCCAGCAGCCCGGACAGGGTAGACTACACCTTC
TRBJ1-1	TRBV18	NA	many	CASSPGETNGAFF	TGTGCCAGCTCACCAGGAGAGACAAACGGAGCTTTCTTT
TRBJ1-1	TRBV10-3	NA	few	CAIRETGEEAFF	TGTGCCATCAGGGAAACAGGAGAAGAAGCTTTCTTT
TRBJ1-2	TRBV9	NA	few	CASSSTRGGYGYGYTF	TGTGCCAGCAGCTCCACGCGTGGGGGGTATGGCTATGGCTACACCTTC
TRBJ1-2	TRBV19	NA	few	CASSIPTGSYGYTF	TGTGCCAGTAGTATCCCCACAGGGAGCTATGGCTACACCTTC
TRBJ2-7	TRBV30	TRBD2	few	CAWSAPGGARDYEQYF	TGTGCCTGGAGCGCCCCCGGGGGGGCAAGGGACTACGAGCAGTACTTC
TRBJ1-1	TRBV10-3	NA	many	CAIRRSKNTEAFF	TGTGCCATCAGGCGGAGTAAAAACACTGAAGCTTTCTTT
TRBJ2-3	TRBV27	TRBD2	many	CASSLRAGVSDTQYF	TGTGCCAGCAGTTTACGAGCGGGGGTTTCAGATACGCAGTATTTT
TRBJ2-2	TRBV5-1	TRBD2	few	CASSSRTSGGSGELFF	TGCGCCAGCAGCTCCCGGACTAGCGGGGGTTCCGGGGAGCTGTTTTTT
TRBJ2-5	TRBV3-1	NA	NA	CATKLGEGTQYF	TGTGCCACTAAGTTGGGGGAAGGGACCCAGTACTTC
TRBJ2-3	TRBV5-1	NA	many	CASSLAAIHTDTQYF	TGCGCCAGCAGCTTGGCGGCGATTCACACAGATACGCAGTATTTT
TRBJ2-2	TRBV27	TRBD2	few	CASSGRLAGVGGELFF	TGTGCCAGCAGTGGAAGACTAGCGGGGGTGGGCGGGGAGCTGTTTTTT
TRBJ1-3	TRBV18	NA	NA	CASSPSEGNTIYF	TGTGCCAGCTCACCCTCGGAGGGAAACACCATATATTTT
TRBJ2-2	TRBV7-8	NA	few	CASRPRSGNTGELFF	TGTGCCAGCAGACCGAGGAGCGGGAACACCGGGGAGCTGTTTTTT
TRBJ1-1	TRBV2	TRBD1	NA	CASGSQGTYTEAFF	TGTGCCAGCGGCTCACAGGGGACCTACACTGAAGCTTTCTTT
TRBJ1-1	TRBV5-6	NA	many	CASSWDTGYTEAFF	TGTGCCAGCAGTTGGGACACGGGGTACACTGAAGCTTTCTTT
TRBJ2-7	TRBV7-9	TRBD1	NA	CASSFRDRVTEQYF	TGTGCCAGCAGCTTCAGGGACAGGGTCACCGAGCAGTACTTC
TRBJ2-7	TRBV18	TRBD1	NA	CASSPPGQGFLYEQYF	TGTGCCAGCTCGCCGCCGGGACAGGGGTTCCTCTACGAGCAGTACTTC
TRBJ2-2	TRBV20-1	NA	few	CSAYRLTTGELFF	TGCAGTGCTTACAGGTTAACCACCGGGGAGCTGTTTTTT
TRBJ1-2	TRBV2	TRBD1	NA	CASSPNPGQQRYTF	TGTGCCAGCAGTCCTAATCCGGGACAGCAGCGCTACACCTTC
TRBJ2-3	TRBV3-1	TRBD2	NA	CASSRSVGGSTDTQYF	TGTGCCAGCAGCCGATCGGTGGGGGGGAGCACAGATACGCAGTATTTT
TRBJ2-7	TRBV18	TRBD2	many	CASSTGLAAYEQYF	TGTGCCAGCTCAACGGGACTAGCGGCCTACGAGCAGTACTTC
TRBJ2-1	TRBV7-2	NA	many	CASRLGRGLGYNEQFF	TGTGCCAGCAGACTAGGACGGGGCCTAGGTTACAATGAGCAGTTCTTC
TRBJ1-2	TRBV6-5	NA	NA	CASSYSTDRANYGYTF	TGTGCCAGCAGTTACTCGACAGACCGAGCTAACTATGGCTACACCTTC
TRBJ2-7	TRBV4-1	TRBD1	NA	CASSPEEATGSYEQYF	TGCGCCAGCAGCCCAGAGGAGGCGACAGGGAGTTACGAGCAGTACTTC
TRBJ1-3	TRBV3-1	NA	NA	CASSPSMGNTIYF	TGTGCCAGCAGCCCTTCCATGGGGAACACCATATATTTT
TRBJ1-3	TRBV6-1	NA	many	CASSWGGGNTIYF	TGTGCCAGCAGTTGGGGGGGAGGAAACACCATATATTTT
TRBJ2-1	TRBV11-2	NA	many	CASSLVATGARNEQFF	TGTGCCAGCAGCTTAGTGGCCACGGGGGCGCGGAATGAGCAGTTCTTC
TRBJ2-5	TRBV6-1	NA	NA	CASSEGTAGETQYF	TGTGCCAGCAGTGAAGGGACCGCGGGGGAGACCCAGTACTTC
TRBJ1-2	TRBV5-1	TRBD1	many	CASSQGTGVYGYTF	TGCGCCAGCAGCCAAGGGACAGGGGTTTATGGCTACACCTTC
TRBJ1-1	TRBV6-5	NA	many	CASSYSVGPNTEAFF	TGTGCCAGCAGTTACTCTGTGGGACCGAACACTGAAGCTTTCTTT